These 14 T cell receptor beta chains share one sample of origin, sequenced in a study of tumor and adjacent non-tumor tissue in lung cancer. The library came from three nested PCR rounds adapted from ARM-PCR protocols. Via MiXCR, TCRdb re-called the multiplex PCR reads, giving one row per CDR3 protein. The data contain approximately 90,000 distinct CDR3 sequences, roughly 62% of them singletons. RNA was extracted from bulk tissue without any cell sorting. The sequenced sample was lung tumor tissue. The receptors derive from a man in his 70s with non-small cell lung cancer.

The chain joins TRBV7-9 to TRBJ2-7, with 8 bases matching TRBD1. The trim removed 6 bases at V and 3 bases at J, leaving 10 bases unmatched. This CDR3 comprises 15 residues. Germline V gene lookup returns CDR1 SEHNR and CDR2 FQNEAQ (reference sequence). For the CDR3, the DNA is TGTGCCAGCAGGTCTAGCCAGGGGGCAGGCTACGAGCAGTACTTC. Amino acids: CASRSSQGAGYEQYF.

The V and J genes are TRBV4-2 and TRBJ2-7, with D perhaps TRBD1 or TRBD2 (5 bases each). This CDR3 region has 14 residues. The V gene's germline CDR1 is LGHNA and CDR2 YNFKEQ. V was cut by 6 bases and J by 3 bases, with 15 bases left in between. Here the CDR3 reads CASRLGTENYEQYF. DNA for the CDR3: TGTGCCAGCAGACTAGGGACGGAAAACTACGAGCAGTACTTC.

This clonotype was detected only a few times. This rearrangement joins TRBV5-1 to TRBJ2-7; 9 nucleotides align to TRBD1. This CDR3 region has 15 residues. CDR1 and CDR2 (germline): SGHRS, YFSETQ. Germline trimming cut 0 bases from V and 1 base from J; bases unmatched to any gene: 2. The CDR3: CASSLGDRASYEQYF. In DNA, the CDR3 is TGCGCCAGCAGCTTGGGGGACAGGGCATCCTACGAGCAGTACTTC.

This clonotype has only a few counts. Sequence at one end of the junction differs from germline and may be a read error. The rearrangement links TRBV25-1 to TRBJ2-2; D might be TRBD2 (6 bases). This CDR3 contains 16 residues. CDR1 and CDR2 from the germline V gene are MGHDK and SYGVNS. CDR3 bases: TGTGACAGCAGCAGGAGGGCCGGGGCGATCACCGGGGAGCTGTTTTTT. Translated, it gives CDSSRRAGAITGELFF.

As for this clonotype: At one end the junction does not follow the germline gene, possibly because of a read error. The chain uses TRBV6-5 and TRBJ2-3, with a possible D match to TRBD1 (5 bases). The end of the DNA fits TRBJ1-5 better, so the J call may be wrong. This CDR3 is 12 amino acids long. CDR1 is MNHEY, CDR2 SVGAGI, per germline. The CDR3 protein is CVSSYSGLAQHF. CDR3 bases: TGTGTCAGCAGTTACTCAGGGCTAGCGCAGCATTTT.

This clonotype has a handful of counts. One end of the junction fails to match germline, which may point to a read error. J is TRBJ2-2 and V is TRBV29-1; perhaps TRBD2 as D (6 bases). The V gene's germline CDR1 is SQVTM and CDR2 ANQGSEA. The CDR3 contains 14 residues. The CDR3 here is CSVDMIGSTGELFF. For the CDR3, the DNA is TGCAGCGTTGATATGATCGGGAGCACCGGGGAGTTGTTTTTT.

This clonotype is categorized as large. The chain couples TRBV12-3 or TRBV12-4 to TRBJ2-2, with D possibly being TRBD1 or TRBD2 (5 bases each). Trimming shortened V by 1 base and J by 0 bases, and 6 bases separated the two germline ends. The CDR3 is 15 residues long. CDR3 sequence reads: CASSLGGPNTGELFF. For the CDR3, the DNA is TGTGCCAGCAGTTTAGGGGGACCGAACACCGGGGAGCTGTTTTTT.

A word on this clonotype: At one end, the junction sequence differs from germline, possibly due to a read error. The chain is built from TRBV4-1 and TRBJ2-7; 7 bases align to TRBD2. The CDR3 length is 16 residues. Germline values: CDR1 MGHRA, CDR2 YSYEKL. The CDR3: CASSQGLGGFSCEQYF. For the CDR3, the DNA is TGCGCCAGCAGCCAAGGGTTGGGAGGGTTTTCCTGCGAGCAGTACTTT.

This clonotype has only a few counts. The chain links TRBV20-1 to TRBJ2-7, with a possible D match to TRBD2 (6 bases). The V end lost 6 bases, the J end lost 2 bases, and 14 bases lay between the germline ends. The CDR3 length is 13 residues. Germline V lookup: CDR1 DFQATT, CDR2 SNEGSKA (reference sequence). The CDR3 protein is CSAGSNRPYEQYF. In DNA, the CDR3 is TGCAGTGCCGGGAGTAACCGACCCTACGAGCAGTACTTC.

Worth noting for this clonotype: The CDR3 end shows no conserved phenylalanine or tryptophan, and so a read error is likely. The chain joins TRBV6-1 to TRBJ2-2; tentatively, D is TRBD1 (5 bases). The germline V gene encodes CDR1 MNHNS and CDR2 SASEGT. The CDR3 has 15 amino acids. Trimming took off 7 bases at V and 6 bases at J, with 18 bases between the two ends. The chain's CDR3 is CASKLGHQTAGELFL. The CDR3 nucleotides are TGTGCCAGCAAACTGGGGCACCAGACGGCCGGGGAGCTGTTTCTT.

A remark on this clonotype: One junction end disagrees with the germline gene, perhaps due to a read error. This sequence joins TRBV4-2 and TRBJ1-2, with TRBD1 identical over 7 bases. Germline lookup yields CDR1 LGHNA and CDR2 YNFKEQ. The CDR3 contains 15 residues. The CDR3 sequence is CASCHLTGDNYGYTF. The CDR3, as DNA: TGTGCCAGCTGCCACCTTACAGGGGATAACTATGGCTACACCTTC.

A word on this clonotype: The junction and the germline gene differ at one end; a read error may be behind it. The chain joins TRBV29-1 to TRBJ2-5; no definite D call. Germline lookup yields CDR1 SQVTM and CDR2 ANQGSEA. CDR3 length: 15 amino acids. The CDR3 spells CSLEGGFGSQETQYF. The DNA of the CDR3 is TGCAGCCTTGAAGGTGGCTTCGGCAGTCAAGAGACCCAGTACTTC.

This clonotype has a handful of counts. A much larger clonotype is one base distant, so this may be a read error. The chain is built from TRBV20-1 and TRBJ2-2; TRBD2 matches at 10 bases. CDR3 size: 14 residues. CDR1 is DFQATT, CDR2 SNEGSKA, per germline (reference sequence). The CDR3 coding sequence is TGCAGTGCGGAGCGGGAGGGCCGGACCGGGGAGCCGTTTTTT. Encoded protein: CSAEREGRTGEPFF.

This clonotype was observed a few times. The chain uses TRBV6-5 and TRBJ1-2, with D tentatively TRBD1 (6 bases). This CDR3 is 13 amino acids long. Germline V CDR1 and CDR2: MNHEY, SVGAGI. V shed 6 bases and J shed 10 bases, with 18 bases lying between them. The CDR3 DNA is TGTGCCAGCAGGGCCGAACAGGGAGCTGACTACACCTTC. It codes for CASRAEQGADYTF.